This TCR beta chain was identified during a study of cytomegalovirus exposure and HLA in healthy donors. V lost 3 bases to trimming and J lost 6 bases; unmatched junction nucleotides: 5. The CDR3 runs 15 residues. Germline V gene sequence: CDR1 SGHNT, CDR2 YENEEA. The PCR used 60 Vbeta and 13 Jbeta primers. Using immunoSEQ multiplex PCR, the repertoire was profiled, and TCRdb retains in-frame clones only, with some absent. The sample holds approximately 160,000 clones; roughly three quarters are singletons and the top ten take around 3.1%. Sequencing was performed on PBMCs. The sequence derives from a woman between 50 and 59 years old in good health and CMV-seropositive. The genes are TRBV11-3 and TRBJ1-4; 9 positions match TRBD1. CDR3 sequence reads: CASSLNRGPDEKLFF. The CDR3 DNA is TGTGCCAGCAGCTTGAACAGGGGGCCGGATGAAAAACTGTTTTTT.